This TCR beta chain was found in a study of cytomegalovirus exposure and HLA in healthy donors. Regarding the study as a whole: Certain sequence variants were highly shared and formed a cluster, and this cluster was likely a sequencing artifact. Most of the TCR beta V segments (in an earlier analysis) were productive either about 87% or about 30% of the time.

Vbeta (60) and Jbeta (13) primers were used in the PCR. Original analysis: Tens of millions of unique TCR beta chains, some 9.9 million of them shared, were counted by a later analysis. Data came from immunoSEQ multiplex PCR; TCRdb stores just in-frame clones and leaves some out. That table supplies the V and J calls and clone size; D and trimming were determined from the DNA. Of around 130,000 clones listed, about four fifths are singletons. With respect to this clone: Its matching antigen is unknown.

The length of the CDR3 is 20 residues. With V trimmed by 3 bases and J by 2 bases, 19 bases remained unmatched. CDR1 is MGHRA and CDR2 is YSYEKL in the germline V gene. The clonotype originates from a man between 18 and 29 years old in good health and CMV-seronegative. Sequenced: PBMCs. The chain carries TRBV4-1 and TRBJ2-5; 9 bases agree with TRBD2. The CDR3 DNA is TGCGCCAGCAGCCACCGAGTTGTGATAGCGGGGGATCGATTACAAGAGACCCAGTACTTC. This gives the protein CASSHRVVIAGDRLQETQYF.